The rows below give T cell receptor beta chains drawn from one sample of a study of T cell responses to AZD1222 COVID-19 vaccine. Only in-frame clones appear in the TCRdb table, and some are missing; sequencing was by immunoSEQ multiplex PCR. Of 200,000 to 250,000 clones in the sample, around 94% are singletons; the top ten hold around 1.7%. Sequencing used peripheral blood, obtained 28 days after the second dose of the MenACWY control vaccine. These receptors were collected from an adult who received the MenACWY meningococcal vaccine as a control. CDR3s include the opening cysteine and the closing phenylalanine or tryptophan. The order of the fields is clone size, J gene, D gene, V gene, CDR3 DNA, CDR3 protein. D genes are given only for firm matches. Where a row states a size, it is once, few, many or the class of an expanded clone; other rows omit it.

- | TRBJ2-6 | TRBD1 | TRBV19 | TGTGCCAGTAGATCCCGGGGGGGACAGGGGGCCTCTGGGGCCAACGTCCTGACTTTC | CASRSRGGQGASGANVLTF
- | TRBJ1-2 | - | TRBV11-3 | TGTGCCAGCAGCCCACACACGGGCTATGGCTACACCTTC | CASSPHTGYGYTF
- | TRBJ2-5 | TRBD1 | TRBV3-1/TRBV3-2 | TGTGCCAGCAGCCCCGGGACAGGGGTGCTCCAAGAGACCCAGTACTTC | CASSPGTGVLQETQYF
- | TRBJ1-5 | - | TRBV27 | TGTGCCAGCAGTTTACGTCTCAATCAGCCCCAGCATTTT | CASSLRLNQPQHF
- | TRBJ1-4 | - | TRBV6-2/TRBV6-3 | TGTGCCAGCAGTTACTCCGGCCAGGGCTCAACTAATGAAAAACTGTTTTTT | CASSYSGQGSTNEKLFF
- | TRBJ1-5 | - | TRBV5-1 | TGCGCCAGCCCCAGTCAGCCCCAGCATTTT | CASPSQPQHF
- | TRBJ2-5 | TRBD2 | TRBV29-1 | TGCAGCGCATGGACCGGGGGGGAGACCCAGTACTTC | CSAWTGGETQYF
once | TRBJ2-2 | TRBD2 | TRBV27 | TGTGCCAGCAGTTTTTGGCTAGCGGGAGAGGCCGGGGAGCTGTTTTTT | CASSFWLAGEAGELFF
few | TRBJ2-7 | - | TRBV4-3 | TGCGCCAGCAGCCAAGATCAGGCGAGGGAGCAGTACTTC | CASSQDQAREQYF
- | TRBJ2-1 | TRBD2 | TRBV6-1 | TGTGCCAGCAGTGAAGCGGTGGCGGGAGTTTACAATGAGCAGTTCTTC | CASSEAVAGVYNEQFF
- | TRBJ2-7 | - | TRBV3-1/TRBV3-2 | TGTGCCAGCAGCCAAGAGGGCAGTTTCTACGAGCAGTACTTC | CASSQEGSFYEQYF
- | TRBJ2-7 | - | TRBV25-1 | TGTGCCAGCAGTGAATCGTGGGGCCCCGTTTACGAGCAGTACTTC | CASSESWGPVYEQYF
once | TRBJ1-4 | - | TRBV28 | TGTGCCAGCACCCCCGTGGGGGTAGATGAAAAACTGTTTTTT | CASTPVGVDEKLFF
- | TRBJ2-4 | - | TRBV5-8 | TGTGCCAGCAGCTTTAGTATAGGCCCTCAGTACTTC | CASSFSIGPQYF
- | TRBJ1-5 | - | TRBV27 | TGTGCCAGCAGCCGGGACTCCAAGAATCAGCCCCAGCATTTT | CASSRDSKNQPQHF
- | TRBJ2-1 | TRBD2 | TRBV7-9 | TGTGCCAGCAGCTCGCTACTAGCGGGGGGCTACAATGAGCAGTTCTTC | CASSSLLAGGYNEQFF
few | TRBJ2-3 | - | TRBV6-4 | TGTGCCAGCTCGAGCGGGAGCACAGATACGCAGTATTTT | CASSSGSTDTQYF
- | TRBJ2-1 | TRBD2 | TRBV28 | TGTGCCAGCAGTAGCGGGGGGGATAATTACAATGAGCAGTTCTTC | CASSSGGDNYNEQFF
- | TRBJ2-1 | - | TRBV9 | TGTGCCAGCAGCTCCGGAGGGGAGCAGTTCTTC | CASSSGGEQFF
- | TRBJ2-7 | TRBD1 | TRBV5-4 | TGTGCCAGCAGCTTACCGGGACAGGGGGCGGGTGAGCAGTACTTC | CASSLPGQGAGEQYF
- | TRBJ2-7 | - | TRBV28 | TGTGCCAGCAGATCACAGACCCTAAACTACGAGCAGTACTTC | CASRSQTLNYEQYF
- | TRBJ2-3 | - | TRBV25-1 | TGTGCCAGCAGTGAATTGCAGGGGACAGATACGCAGTATTTT | CASSELQGTDTQYF
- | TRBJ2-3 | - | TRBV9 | TGTGCCAGCAGCCCTCGGGACGACTCCCCTGGGGATACGCAGTATTTT | CASSPRDDSPGDTQYF
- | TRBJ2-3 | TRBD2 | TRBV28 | TGTGCCAGCAGTCAGGCGGGAGGCCAGGGAGATACGCAGTATTTT | CASSQAGGQGDTQYF
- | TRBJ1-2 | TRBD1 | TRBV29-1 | TGCAGCGCAGGACAGGGGGCGAACTATGGCTACACCTTC | CSAGQGANYGYTF
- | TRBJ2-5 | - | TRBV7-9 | TGTGCCAGCAGCTTAGTGGGTGGGGGACAAGAGACCCAGTACTTC | CASSLVGGGQETQYF
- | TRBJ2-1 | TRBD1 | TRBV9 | TGTGCCAGCAGCGTAGGGACAGGGGGGCTTCGGGTTTACAATGAGCAGTTCTTC | CASSVGTGGLRVYNEQFF
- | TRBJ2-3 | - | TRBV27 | TGTGCCAGCAGTTTGCTGACAGGGAGGATGACCACAGATACGCAGTATTTT | CASSLLTGRMTTDTQYF
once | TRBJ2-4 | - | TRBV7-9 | TGTGCCAGCAGCTTAGGTAGCGACATTCAGTACTTC | CASSLGSDIQYF
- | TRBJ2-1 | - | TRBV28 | TGTGCCAGCAGAACCGCAGCGGCGGTCTACAATGAGCAGTTCTTC | CASRTAAAVYNEQFF
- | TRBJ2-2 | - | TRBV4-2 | TGTGCCAGCAGCCCAGTCCCTGGCACCGGGGAGCTGTTTTTT | CASSPVPGTGELFF
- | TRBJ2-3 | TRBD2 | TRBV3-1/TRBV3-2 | TGTGCCAGCAGCCAGGGACTAGCGGGTCTCACAGATACGCAGTATTTT | CASSQGLAGLTDTQYF
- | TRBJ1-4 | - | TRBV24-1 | TGTGCCACCAGTGACCTCCCTAGTCCTAATGAAAAACTGTTTTTT | CATSDLPSPNEKLFF
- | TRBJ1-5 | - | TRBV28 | TGTGCCAGCAGGGCCGGGGGGGGTCGGCCCCAGCATTTT | CASRAGGGRPQHF
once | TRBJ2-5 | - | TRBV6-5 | TGTGCCAGCAGGAGGGGAGAGGAGACCCAGTACTTC | CASRRGEETQYF
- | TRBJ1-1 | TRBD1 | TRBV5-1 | TGCGCCAGCAGCATCGGGACAGACACTGAAGCTTTCTTT | CASSIGTDTEAFF
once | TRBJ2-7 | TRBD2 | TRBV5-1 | TGCGCCAGCAGCGGGGGACTAGCGGGAGTCTTATCCTACGAGCAGTACTTC | CASSGGLAGVLSYEQYF
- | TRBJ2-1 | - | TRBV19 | TGTGCCACGGGACGGAATTACAATGAGCAGTTCTTC | CATGRNYNEQFF